One sample yielded the 23 T cell receptor beta chains listed below, sequenced in a study of CD8 T cells in Susac syndrome. The authors reverse transcribed about 0.45 to 1 ug RNA with random hexamers. One entry per CDR3 protein results from TCRdb running MiXCR on the immunoSEQ multiplex PCR reads. Found here are roughly 110,000 distinct CDR3 sequences, 94% of them singletons; the top ten hold over 0.4%. The sample taken for sequencing was CD8+ T cells from PBMCs. The receptors here all came from a human donor with Susac syndrome.

The chain is built from TRBV4-1 and TRBJ2-7, with D perhaps matching TRBD1 (5 bases). Trimming removed 0 bases from V and 5 bases from J, with 14 bases in between. The CDR3 contains 15 residues. CDR1 and CDR2 (germline): MGHRA, YSYEKL. The CDR3 sequence is CASSQEGRAEDEQYF. The DNA for the CDR3 is TGCGCCAGCAGCCAAGAGGGCAGGGCGGAAGACGAGCAGTACTTC.

This sequence joins TRBV20-1 and TRBJ2-5, with D perhaps matching TRBD1 (5 bases). The CDR3 covers 14 residues. The V and J ends lost 2 bases and 5 bases respectively, with 15 bases between them. In germline, CDR1 is DFQATT, CDR2 SNEGSKA (reference sequence). CDR3 loop: CSARYDRGEETQYF. DNA for the CDR3: TGCAGTGCTAGATATGACAGAGGCGAGGAGACCCAGTACTTC.

This chain links TRBV19 with TRBJ1-6; no clear D gene. This CDR3 spans 14 amino acids. CDR1 and CDR2 (germline): LNHDA, SQIVND (reference sequence). Trimming left V 5 bases short and J 6 bases short, with 11 bases between. CDR3 residues: CASSEGIGNSPLHF. CDR3 in DNA: TGTGCCAGTAGTGAGGGAATTGGTAATTCACCCCTCCACTTT. Combining the CDR3 with reference TRBV19 and TRBJ1-6 gives the whole variable domain DGGITQSPKYLFRKEGQNVTLSCEQNLNHDAMYWYRQDPGQGLRLIYYSQIVNDFQKGDIAEGYSVSREKKESFPLTVTSAQKNPTAFYLCASSEGIGNSPLHFGNGTRLTVT.

The DNA of the CDR3 is TGTGCCAGCAGCTTATCTAAGGGAAATCAGCCCCAGCATTTT. It codes for CASSLSKGNQPQHF. The chain combines TRBV7-8 with TRBJ1-5; unclear D gene. V was clipped by 2 bases and J by 4 bases, with 9 bases between them. Germline V gene lookup returns CDR1 SGHVS and CDR2 FQNEAQ. The CDR3 consists of 14 residues. The full variable domain, completed using reference TRBV7-8 and TRBJ1-5, is GAGVSQSPRYKVAKRGQDVALRCDPISGHVSLFWYQQALGQGPEFLTYFQNEAQLDKSGLPSDRFFAERPEGSVSTLKIQRTQQEDSAVYLCASSLSKGNQPQHFGDGTRLSIL.

The chain has TRBV9 and TRBJ2-4, with D possibly called TRBD1 or TRBD2 (5 bases each). The CDR3 sequence is 14 residues long. Trimming left V 4 bases short and J 8 bases short, with 16 bases between. The germline V gene encodes CDR1 SGDLS and CDR2 YYNGEE. This CDR3 is CASSPRAMGDIQYF. The CDR3 bases are TGTGCCAGCAGCCCTCGGGCAATGGGGGACATTCAGTACTTC.

This clonotype has more than one count but fewer than ten. V gene TRBV20-1 combines with J gene TRBJ1-1; D unresolved. V was shortened by 3 bases and J by 3 bases, with 5 bases between the two germline ends. Germline loops: CDR1 DFQATT, CDR2 SNEGSKA (reference sequence). This CDR3 comprises 11 residues. The CDR3 region is CSARDYTEAFF. The CDR3 nucleotides are TGCAGTGCTAGGGATTACACTGAAGCTTTCTTT.

The chain uses TRBV7-9 and TRBJ2-1; D might be TRBD2 (7 bases). Germline CDR1 and CDR2: SEHNR and FQNEAQ (reference sequence). This CDR3 is built from 16 residues. V was cut by 5 bases and J by 5 bases, with 19 bases left in between. The CDR3: CASSTLGGAIHNEQFF. The CDR3 DNA is TGTGCCAGCAGCACGTTAGGGGGGGCCATCCACAATGAGCAGTTCTTC.

The chain combines TRBV2 with TRBJ1-5, with D tentatively TRBD1 (5 bases). The CDR3 extends over 12 amino acids. Germline loops: CDR1 SNHLY, CDR2 FYNNEI. V was cut by 5 bases and J by 9 bases, with 11 bases left in between. The CDR3 here is CASSKTGGPQHF. The CDR3 DNA follows: TGTGCCAGCAGTAAAACAGGCGGGCCCCAGCATTTT. Full variable domain (remainder filled in from reference TRBV2 and TRBJ1-5): EPEVTQTPSHQVTQMGQEVILRCVPISNHLYFYWYRQILGQKVEFLVSFYNNEISEKSEIFDDQFSVERPDGSNFTLKIRSTKLEDSAMYFCASSKTGGPQHFGDGTRLSIL.

J is TRBJ2-1 and V is TRBV27, with 8 bases identical to TRBD2. CDR1 is MNHEY, CDR2 SMNVEV, per germline (reference sequence). Unmatched junction bases numbered 1, after V lost 6 bases and J lost 9 bases. This CDR3 is built from 11 residues. CDR3 residues: CASRGLGEQFF. Here the CDR3 DNA reads TGTGCCAGCAGGGGACTAGGTGAGCAGTTCTTC.

The genes are TRBV9 and TRBJ1-1; D remains ambiguous. CDR3 length: 13 residues. V shed 0 bases and J shed 7 bases, with 10 bases lying between them. Germline V CDR1 and CDR2: SGDLS, YYNGEE. The CDR3 DNA is TGTGCCAGCAGCGTAGCCCTTGGGGTTGAAGCTTTCTTT. It encodes CASSVALGVEAFF.

The chain combines TRBV7-6 with TRBJ2-7; TRBD1 matches at 7 bases. V shed 5 bases, J shed 9 bases, and the junction held 13 bases outside the gene matches. Germline values: CDR1 SGHVS, CDR2 FNYEAQ. This CDR3 has 14 amino acids. The CDR3 here is CASSPGTDTSAQYF. Here the CDR3 DNA reads TGTGCCAGCAGCCCCGGGACAGATACGTCCGCGCAGTACTTC.

The V call is TRBV12-3 or TRBV12-4, the J call TRBJ1-1, with 8 bases that match TRBD1. The V and J ends lost 6 bases and 7 bases, in that order; junction bases with no gene match: 10. The length of the CDR3 is 14 residues. CDR3 coding DNA: TGTGCCAGCAGCTCTGCAGGGGGCCCCAGTGAAGCTTTCTTT. Its protein product is CASSSAGGPSEAFF.

The rearrangement joins TRBV7-9 to TRBJ2-3, with D hard to call. CDR3 length equals 14 residues. CDR1 and CDR2 (germline): SEHNR, FQNEAQ (reference sequence). V lost 2 bases to trimming and J lost 0 bases, with 6 bases between them. The CDR3 nucleotides are TGTGCCAGCAGCTTACTCGGTAGCACAGATACGCAGTATTTT. It is translated as CASSLLGSTDTQYF.

This clonotype is a singleton in its sample. The V and J genes are TRBV12-3 or TRBV12-4 and TRBJ2-5, with D perhaps matching TRBD2 (5 bases). V lost 4 bases, J lost 5 bases, and 14 bases lay in between. The CDR3 spans 14 residues. DNA of the CDR3: TGTGCCAGCAGTTCTCGGGGAGATTATGAGACCCAGTACTTC. Protein sequence: CASSSRGDYETQYF.

This clonotype was counted a single time. The gene calls are TRBV20-1 and TRBJ2-7, with 8 bases lining up with TRBD1. The V gene's germline CDR1 is DFQATT and CDR2 SNEGSKA (reference sequence). The CDR3 length is 13 residues. Losses at the gene ends were 3 bases for V and 3 bases for J; bases not matched to a gene: 4. CDR3 loop: CSARDRAIYEQYF. As DNA, the CDR3 is TGCAGTGCTAGGGACAGGGCAATCTACGAGCAGTACTTC.

The chain combines TRBV5-1 with TRBJ2-7; D gene ambiguous. The germline CDR1 and CDR2 sequences are SGHRS and YFSETQ. The V gene lost 2 bases and the J gene lost 3 bases, with 12 bases spanning the gap. The CDR3 runs 14 residues. Here the CDR3 reads CASSFGQDLYEQYF. The DNA of the CDR3 is TGCGCCAGCAGCTTTGGTCAGGACCTCTACGAGCAGTACTTC.

The chain couples TRBV29-1 to TRBJ2-7; 7 nucleotides match TRBD1. The V gene's germline CDR1 is SQVTM and CDR2 ANQGSEA. The CDR3 has 14 amino acids. With 6 bases clipped from V and 5 bases from J, the junction kept 13 bases outside the gene matches. The chain's CDR3 is CSVARTGSLHEQYF. CDR3 nucleotides: TGCAGCGTAGCCCGGACAGGTTCGTTACACGAGCAGTACTTC.

V and J are TRBV29-1 and TRBJ2-2; D remains unclear. Germline CDR1 SQVTM, CDR2 ANQGSEA. The germline V and J ends were trimmed by 3 bases and 4 bases, with 9 bases remaining between them. The CDR3 is made up of 13 amino acids. CDR3 amino acids: CSVEAGPTGELFF. The CDR3, as DNA: TGCAGCGTTGAGGCCGGCCCCACCGGGGAGCTGTTTTTT.

This rearrangement joins TRBV7-6 to TRBJ2-7; a weak D match, TRBD2 (6 bases). Per the germline V gene, CDR1 is SGHVS and CDR2 is FNYEAQ. This CDR3 region has 14 residues. Trimming left V 2 bases short and J 4 bases short, with 12 bases between. CDR3 amino acids: CASSLRRRDYEQYF. The CDR3 DNA reads TGTGCCAGCAGCTTAAGGCGGAGGGATTACGAGCAGTACTTC.

J is TRBJ1-1 and V is TRBV11-2; D call uncertain. V gave up 4 bases and J gave up 3 bases, with 15 bases separating them. The V gene's germline CDR1 is SGHAT and CDR2 FQNNGV. CDR3 size: 15 residues. CDR3 DNA sequence: TGTGCCAGCAGCTCGATGGTCTGGGAGCACACTGAAGCTTTCTTT. Its protein is CASSSMVWEHTEAFF.

The V and J genes are TRBV4-1 and TRBJ1-1; D unresolved. The CDR3 totals 11 residues. V lost 9 bases and J 5 bases, leaving 10 bases between the germline ends. Germline loops: CDR1 MGHRA, CDR2 YSYEKL. CDR3 sequence: CASHGETEAFF. CDR3 sequence (DNA): TGCGCCAGTCACGGGGAAACTGAAGCTTTCTTT.

The chain has TRBV6-5 and TRBJ1-1; no definite D call. This CDR3 has 13 residues. V dropped 0 bases and J dropped 4 bases, with 6 bases sitting between them. Looked up from germline, CDR1 is MNHEY and CDR2 is SVGAGI. The CDR3 loop reads CASSYSWLTEAFF. CDR3 DNA sequence: TGTGCCAGCAGTTACTCCTGGCTCACTGAAGCTTTCTTT.

The genes are TRBV5-4 and TRBJ1-2; TRBD1 might be the D (5 bases). This CDR3 spans 15 amino acids. Trimming removed 1 base at V and 7 bases at J, with 17 bases between. The V gene's germline CDR1 is SGHNT and CDR2 YYREEE (reference sequence). Here the CDR3 reads CASSLSGIGVGGYTF. CDR3 DNA sequence: TGTGCCAGCAGCTTGAGTGGCATAGGGGTCGGTGGCTACACCTTC. The full variable domain, its missing parts supplied by reference TRBV5-4 and TRBJ1-2, is ETGVTQSPTHLIKTRGQQVTLRCSSQSGHNTVSWYQQALGQGPQFIFQYYREEENGRGNFPPRFSGLQFPNYSSELNVNALELDDSALYLCASSLSGIGVGGYTFGSGTRLTVV.